The clone carrying this TCR beta chain was picked up many times. The antigen is not known. RNA transcripts were the template, and TCR beta CDR3 regions were amplified from them. Scientists carried out first-round RT-PCR using HTBI primers and then a second-round multiplex PCR. TCRdb called the multiplex PCR reads again in MiXCR, with one record for every CDR3 protein. The table has over 650,000 distinct CDR3 sequences, under 50% seen once. Trimming removed 2 bases at V and 2 bases at J, with 8 bases between. Germline loops: CDR1 SGDLS, CDR2 YYNGEE. CDR3 size: 15 residues. The sample originates from a study of Graves' ophthalmopathy and Graves' hyperthyroidism. Study at large: Peripheral blood was gathered at the point of initial diagnosis, before any treatment started. Study results and limitations: In blood appeared most of the expanded thyroid clonotypes whose frequency exceeded 0.001.

PBMCs were obtained from 8 to 10 ml of fresh peripheral blood. The sequenced sample consisted of peripheral blood. The chain combines TRBV9 with TRBJ2-6, with D perhaps TRBD1 (6 bases). The source of this sequence is an adult man with Graves' ophthalmopathy. CDR3 residues: CASSVGQPGANVLTF. Here the CDR3 DNA reads TGTGCCAGCAGCGTCGGACAGCCTGGGGCCAACGTCCTGACTTTC.